The clone carrying this TCR beta chain has more than one count but fewer than ten. Its antigen is not identified. Constant-segment-primed 5'RACE gave TCR alpha and TCR beta cDNA libraries with sample barcodes and UMIs. TCRdb reanalysed the 5' RACE reads using MiXCR and keeps one entry per CDR3 protein. The table has tens of thousands of distinct CDR3 sequences, approximately 15% seen once. Per germline, CDR1 LNHNV and CDR2 YYDKDF (reference sequence). The CDR3 loop spans 15 amino acids. Between the trimmed V and J ends, which lost 8 bases and 0 bases, there was a span of 16 bases. These data are taken from a study of T-cell memory formation after mild COVID-19. On the study more broadly: TCR clustering was largely donor specific. Study-level points and caveats: Balance between CD4 and CD8 was seen in clones contracting day 15 to 85, and a CD4+ lean was seen in later expanders. The pre-infection memory compartment contained some responding clones, suggesting cross-reactive memory joined.

The TCR comes from an adult woman who had mild COVID-19 (a few samples of this study predate the infection). Cell type and time point are not known. Sequenced sample: PBMCs or a T cell subset sorted from them (not recorded which). The rearrangement joins TRBV15 to TRBJ1-1; D might be TRBD1 (6 bases). CDR3 residues: CATSSNRELNTEAFF. DNA for the CDR3: TGTGCCACCTCTTCAAACAGGGAACTGAACACTGAAGCTTTCTTT.